A single sample is the source of the 26 T cell receptor beta chains below, sequenced in a study of T cell responses to AZD1222 COVID-19 vaccine. TCRdb's copy holds only in-frame clones and misses some; the assay was immunoSEQ multiplex PCR. The data show some 130,000 clones, about 93% seen once. The sample in question was peripheral blood, obtained 28 days after the second AZD1222 dose. The receptors come from an adult who received the AZD1222 COVID-19 vaccine.

The chain is built from TRBV2 and TRBJ2-6, with 10 positions matching TRBD1. V lost 6 bases, J lost 2 bases, and 7 bases stayed unmatched. CDR3 length equals 17 residues. Germline V gene sequence: CDR1 SNHLY, CDR2 FYNNEI. CDR3 coding DNA: TGTGCCAGCAGAGAGACAGGGGGCGGCACTGGGGCCAACGTCCTGACTTTC. This gives the protein CASRETGGGTGANVLTF.

The chain couples TRBV4-1 to TRBJ1-5; a weak D match, TRBD1 (6 bases). Germline V gives CDR1 MGHRA, CDR2 YSYEKL. This CDR3 has 15 amino acids. V was pared by 4 bases and J by 3 bases, with 13 bases between. CDR3: CASSLKTGFNQPQHF. CDR3 DNA sequence: TGCGCCAGCAGCCTTAAGACAGGCTTCAATCAGCCCCAGCATTTT.

The V and J genes are TRBV9 and TRBJ2-5; the D call may be TRBD1 or TRBD2 (5 bases each). CDR1 SGDLS and CDR2 YYNGEE come from the germline V gene. V lost 4 bases and J 1 base, leaving 14 bases between the germline ends. This CDR3 is built from 15 residues. The DNA of the CDR3 is TGTGCCAGCAGCCCCGGGACCACTCTCCAAGAGACCCAGTACTTC. It translates to CASSPGTTLQETQYF.

The chain has TRBV27 and TRBJ2-7; maybe TRBD2 (7 bases). The CDR3 contains 14 residues. V shed 3 bases and J shed 3 bases, with 12 bases lying between them. Per germline, CDR1 MNHEY and CDR2 SMNVEV (reference sequence). CDR3 in amino acids: CASSFRGGFYEQYF. CDR3 sequence (DNA): TGTGCCAGCAGTTTTAGGGGGGGGTTCTACGAGCAGTACTTC.

CDR3 sequence reads: CASSLFPDMNTEAFF. The DNA of the CDR3 is TGTGCCAGCAGTTTGTTTCCGGACATGAACACTGAAGCTTTCTTT. This chain connects TRBV27 to TRBJ1-1, with D possibly TRBD1 on 5 matching bases. Germline CDR1 and CDR2: MNHEY and SMNVEV (reference sequence). The CDR3 is 15 amino acids. Trimming removed 3 bases at V and 0 bases at J, with 11 bases between.

This chain connects TRBV19 to TRBJ1-2, with 9 bases that match TRBD1. Germline CDR1 is LNHDA and CDR2 is SQIVND (reference sequence). The V segment lost 5 bases and the J segment 7 bases; nucleotides outside the gene matches: 14. The CDR3 is 16 residues long. This CDR3 reads CASSSEPGQGILGYTF. CDR3 coding DNA: TGTGCCAGTAGTTCGGAACCGGGACAGGGTATTCTTGGCTACACCTTC.

This clone was counted a single time. The chain has TRBV19 and TRBJ1-2; 8 nucleotides match TRBD1. The length of the CDR3 is 13 residues. Germline V lookup: CDR1 LNHDA, CDR2 SQIVND (reference sequence). V lost 6 bases and J lost 4; bases outside the gene matches: 4. The DNA of the CDR3 is TGTGCCAGTAGGGACAGGGACGGCTATGGCTACACCTTC. It encodes CASRDRDGYGYTF. Drawing the rest from reference TRBV19 and TRBJ1-2, the complete variable domain is DGGITQSPKYLFRKEGQNVTLSCEQNLNHDAMYWYRQDPGQGLRLIYYSQIVNDFQKGDIAEGYSVSREKKESFPLTVTSAQKNPTAFYLCASRDRDGYGYTFGSGTRLTVV.

J is TRBJ1-5 and V is TRBV13; D ambiguous. V lost 0 bases and J 1 base, leaving 7 bases between the germline ends. The germline CDR1 and CDR2 sequences are PRHDT and FYEKMQ (reference sequence). The CDR3 totals 15 residues. In DNA, the CDR3 is TGTGCCAGCAGCTTAGGCTACGGAAGCAATCAGCCCCAGCATTTT. Protein product: CASSLGYGSNQPQHF.

The chain has TRBV2 and TRBJ1-5, with a possible D match to TRBD1 (5 bases). This CDR3 has 14 amino acids. V dropped 4 bases and J dropped 3 bases, with 10 bases sitting between them. CDR1 is SNHLY, CDR2 FYNNEI, per germline. Here the CDR3 DNA reads TGTGCCAGCAGTGCAGGGTCGTTCAATCAGCCCCAGCATTTT. Encoded protein: CASSAGSFNQPQHF.

In nucleotides, the CDR3 is TGTGCCAGCAGTTTATTTTACAATCAGCCCCAGCATTTT. Translating it yields CASSLFYNQPQHF. V is TRBV27 and J is TRBJ1-5, with D unresolved. This CDR3 contains 13 residues. The V end lost 1 base, the J end lost 3 bases, and 4 bases lay between the germline ends. Germline V CDR1 and CDR2: MNHEY, SMNVEV (reference sequence).

This sequence joins TRBV3-1 (or the pseudogene TRBV3-2) and TRBJ2-1; D gene unclear. Germline assignment: CDR1 LGHDT and CDR2 YNNKEL (reference sequence). The CDR3 spans 15 residues. V was pared by 0 bases and J by 0 bases, with 6 bases between. The chain's CDR3 is CASSQEVASYNEQFF. In nucleotides, the CDR3 is TGTGCCAGCAGCCAAGAGGTAGCCTCCTACAATGAGCAGTTCTTC.

The chain joins TRBV6-4 to TRBJ2-1; D remains unclear. Germline values: CDR1 MRHNA, CDR2 SNTAGT. The CDR3 has 11 amino acids. Between the trimmed V and J ends, which lost 6 bases and 11 bases, there was a span of 11 bases. The CDR3 sequence: CASRSGLQQFF. In nucleotides, the CDR3 is TGTGCCAGCAGATCAGGCCTCCAGCAGTTCTTC.

This clone appeared a single time. The gene calls are TRBV6-5 and TRBJ2-7; 10 bases match TRBD2. This CDR3 spans 14 amino acids. The V gene end was trimmed by 11 bases and the J gene end by 6 bases; junction bases not matched to a gene: 13. CDR1 and CDR2 from the germline V gene are MNHEY and SVGAGI. In nucleotides, the CDR3 is TGTGCCGTAACAGATAGCGGGGGGTTTGGCGAGCAGTACTTC. Its protein product is CAVTDSGGFGEQYF.

This clone was picked up one time. The CDR3 loop reads CASSTRGHTGKEQYF. For the CDR3, the DNA is TGTGCCAGCAGTACACGAGGACATACCGGGAAAGAGCAGTACTTC. The V and J genes are TRBV7-9 and TRBJ2-7; either TRBD1 or TRBD2 may fit D (5 bases each). The germline gives CDR1 SEHNR, CDR2 FQNEAQ (reference sequence). CDR3 length equals 15 residues. The V end lost 6 bases, the J end lost 7 bases, and 22 bases lay between the germline ends.

The chain employs TRBV12-3 or TRBV12-4 and TRBJ1-5, with D perhaps matching TRBD1 (6 bases). The length of the CDR3 is 13 residues. V lost 6 bases and J 4 bases, leaving 10 bases between the germline ends. This chain's CDR3 is CASSHRENQPQHF. DNA for the CDR3: TGTGCCAGCAGCCACAGGGAAAATCAGCCCCAGCATTTT.

The CDR3 sequence is CATSDAVEGANQPQHF. Written as DNA, the CDR3 is TGTGCCACCAGTGATGCCGTAGAGGGGGCCAATCAGCCCCAGCATTTT. J is TRBJ1-5 and V is TRBV24-1; 7 bases are a match to TRBD1. The V gene end was trimmed by 3 bases and the J gene end by 3 bases; junction bases not matched to a gene: 7. The length of the CDR3 is 16 residues. CDR1 and CDR2 from the germline V gene are KGHDR and SFDVKD.

The CDR3 DNA is TGTGCCAGTAGTGACCACGGGTTAAACACTGAAGCTTTCTTT. Translation gives CASSDHGLNTEAFF. This chain uses TRBV19 with TRBJ1-1; no clear D gene. The CDR3 runs 14 residues. The V end lost 5 bases, the J end lost 2 bases, and 12 bases lay between the germline ends. The germline V gene encodes CDR1 LNHDA and CDR2 SQIVND (reference sequence).

The J gene is TRBJ1-6, the V gene TRBV5-1, with TRBD1 matching 7 bases. The CDR3 covers 15 residues. Germline CDR1 is SGHRS and CDR2 is YFSETQ. Trimming took 0 bases from V and 10 from J; bases not matched to a gene: 7. CDR3 amino acids: CASSLARQGSSPLHF. The CDR3 DNA reads as TGCGCCAGCAGCTTGGCCCGACAGGGCTCCTCACCCCTCCACTTT.

CDR3 protein: CAWSDSSSGNTIYF. The CDR3, as DNA: TGTGCCTGGAGCGATAGCAGCTCTGGAAACACCATATATTTT. The rearrangement joins TRBV30 to TRBJ1-3; D unresolved. CDR3 length equals 14 residues. Germline CDR1 is GTSNPN and CDR2 is SVGIG (reference sequence). The V end lost 3 bases, the J end lost 0 bases, and 9 bases lay between the germline ends.

The V call is TRBV19, the J call TRBJ1-5; 9 bases agree with TRBD1. The germline CDR1 and CDR2 sequences are LNHDA and SQIVND (reference sequence). This CDR3 comprises 15 residues. J lost 3 bases, V lost 8 bases, and 8 bases had no gene match. For the CDR3, the DNA is TGTGCCAGTCGGGGGGACAGGGAGTACAATCAGCCCCAGCATTTT. This gives the protein CASRGDREYNQPQHF.

The V call is TRBV12-3 or TRBV12-4, the J call TRBJ1-6, with 7 bases lining up with TRBD1. The CDR3 has 13 amino acids. Trimming took 6 bases from V and 15 from J; bases not matched to a gene: 11. The CDR3 DNA sequence: TGTGCCAGCAGCCAACAGGGGTGGTTGATCCTCCACTTT. Translation: CASSQQGWLILHF.

The chain is built from TRBV5-1 and TRBJ1-2, with 10 bases aligning to TRBD1. Germline loops: CDR1 SGHRS, CDR2 YFSETQ. The CDR3 contains 14 residues. V was clipped by 4 bases and J by 8 bases; unmatched bases: 8. The CDR3 is CASSNPGTGDGYTF. CDR3 DNA: TGCGCCAGCAGCAACCCCGGGACAGGGGACGGCTACACCTTC. The full variable domain, in which reference TRBV5-1 and TRBJ1-2 provide the parts outside the CDR3, is KAGVTQTPRYLIKTRGQQVTLSCSPISGHRSVSWYQQTPGQGLQFLFEYFSETQRNKGNFPGRFSGRQFSNSRSEMNVSTLELGDSALYLCASSNPGTGDGYTFGSGTRLTVV.

The chain recombines TRBV7-8 with TRBJ2-7, with TRBD2 as a possible D gene (5 bases). Germline CDR1 reads SGHVS; CDR2 reads FQNEAQ. V lost 7 bases and J lost 6, with 16 bases in between. The CDR3 loop spans 13 amino acids. The CDR3 DNA sequence: TGTGCCAGCAACCCCCGAGGGTGGAGCGAGCAGTACTTC. Its protein product is CASNPRGWSEQYF.

The chain recombines TRBV25-1 with TRBJ1-6; D not certain. Germline assignment: CDR1 MGHDK and CDR2 SYGVNS. The V and J ends lost 5 bases and 0 bases respectively, with 14 bases between them. The CDR3 length is 17 residues. In DNA form, the CDR3 reads TGTGCCAGCAGTACCTCCTTTGGGAGCTCCTATAATTCACCCCTCCACTTT. Translation gives CASSTSFGSSYNSPLHF.

CDR3 loop: CASSWDGTSLGTQYF. As DNA, the CDR3 is TGTGCCAGCAGCTGGGACGGGACTAGCCTCGGGACCCAGTACTTC. The gene calls are TRBV5-4 and TRBJ2-5, with 9 bases fitting TRBD2. The CDR3 runs to 15 residues. In germline, CDR1 is SGHNT, CDR2 YYREEE (reference sequence). After removal of 3 bases from V and 7 bases from J, the junction contained 10 bases not matched to a gene.

The chain uses TRBV7-9 and TRBJ1-4; weak D call: TRBD1 (5 bases). The V end was cut by 3 bases, the J end by 2 bases, with 10 bases between. Germline CDR1 SEHNR, CDR2 FQNEAQ (reference sequence). This CDR3 region has 15 residues. The CDR3: CASSFRGPTNEKLFF. In nucleotides, the CDR3 is TGTGCCAGCAGCTTTAGGGGTCCTACTAATGAAAAACTGTTTTTT. The full variable domain, in which reference TRBV7-9 and TRBJ1-4 provide the parts outside the CDR3, is DTGVSQNPRHKITKRGQNVTFRCDPISEHNRLYWYRQTLGQGPEFLTYFQNEAQLEKSRLLSDRFSAERPKGSFSTLEIQRTEQGDSAMYLCASSFRGPTNEKLFFGSGTQLSVL.